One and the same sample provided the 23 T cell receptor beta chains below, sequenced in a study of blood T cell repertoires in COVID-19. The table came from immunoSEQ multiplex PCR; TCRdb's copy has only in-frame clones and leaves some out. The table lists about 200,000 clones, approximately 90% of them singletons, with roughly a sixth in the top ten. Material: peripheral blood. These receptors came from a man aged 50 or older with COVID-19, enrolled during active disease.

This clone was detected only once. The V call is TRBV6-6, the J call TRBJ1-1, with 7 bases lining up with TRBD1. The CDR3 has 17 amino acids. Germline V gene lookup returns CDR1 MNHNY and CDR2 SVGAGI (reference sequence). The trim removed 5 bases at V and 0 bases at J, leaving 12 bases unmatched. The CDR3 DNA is TGTGCCAGCAGTCGACAGGGTGGGCCCCTCATGAACACTGAAGCTTTCTTT. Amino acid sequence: CASSRQGGPLMNTEAFF.

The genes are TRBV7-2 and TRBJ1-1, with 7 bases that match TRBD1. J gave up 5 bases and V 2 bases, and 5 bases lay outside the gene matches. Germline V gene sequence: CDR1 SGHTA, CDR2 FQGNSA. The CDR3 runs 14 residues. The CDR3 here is CASSLQGGSTEAFF. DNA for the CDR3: TGTGCCAGCAGCTTACAGGGGGGTAGTACTGAAGCTTTCTTT.

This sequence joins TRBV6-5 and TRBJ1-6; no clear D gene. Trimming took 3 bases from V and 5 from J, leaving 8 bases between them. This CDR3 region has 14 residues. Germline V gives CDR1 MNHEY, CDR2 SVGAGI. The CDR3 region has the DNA TGTGCCAGCAGTTATGGCGGAGATAATTCACCCCTCCACTTT. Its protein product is CASSYGGDNSPLHF.

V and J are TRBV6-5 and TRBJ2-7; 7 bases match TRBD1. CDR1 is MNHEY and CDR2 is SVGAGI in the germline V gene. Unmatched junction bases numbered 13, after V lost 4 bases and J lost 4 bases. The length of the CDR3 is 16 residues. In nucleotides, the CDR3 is TGTGCCAGCAGTTTGACCGGGACAGCCCTCAGGTACGAGCAGTACTTC. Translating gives CASSLTGTALRYEQYF.

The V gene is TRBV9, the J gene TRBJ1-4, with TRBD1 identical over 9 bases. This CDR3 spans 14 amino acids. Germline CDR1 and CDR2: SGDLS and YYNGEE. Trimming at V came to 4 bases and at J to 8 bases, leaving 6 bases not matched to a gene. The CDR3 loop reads CASSPGTGIEKLFF. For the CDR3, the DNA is TGTGCCAGCAGCCCCGGGACAGGGATAGAAAAACTGTTTTTT.

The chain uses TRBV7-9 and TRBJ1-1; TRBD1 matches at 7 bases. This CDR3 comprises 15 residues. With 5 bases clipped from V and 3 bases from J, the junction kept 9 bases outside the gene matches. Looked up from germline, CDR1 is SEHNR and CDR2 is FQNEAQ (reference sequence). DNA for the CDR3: TGTGCCAGCAGCCCCCTGGGGGACAGATACACTGAAGCTTTCTTT. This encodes CASSPLGDRYTEAFF.

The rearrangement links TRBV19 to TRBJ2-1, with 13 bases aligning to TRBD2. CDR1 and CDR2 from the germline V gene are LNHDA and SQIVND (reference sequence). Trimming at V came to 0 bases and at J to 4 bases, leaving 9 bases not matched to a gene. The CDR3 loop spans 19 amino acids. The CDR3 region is CASSIEEKGLAGVYNEQFF. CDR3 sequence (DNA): TGTGCCAGTAGTATAGAGGAGAAAGGACTAGCGGGGGTGTACAATGAGCAGTTCTTC.

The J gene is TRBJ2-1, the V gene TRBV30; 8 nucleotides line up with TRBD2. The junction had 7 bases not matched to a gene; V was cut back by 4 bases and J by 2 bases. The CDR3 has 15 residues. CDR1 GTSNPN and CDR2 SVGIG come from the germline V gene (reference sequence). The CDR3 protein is CAWTPGGGPYNEQFF. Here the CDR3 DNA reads TGTGCCTGGACACCGGGCGGGGGGCCCTACAATGAGCAGTTCTTC.

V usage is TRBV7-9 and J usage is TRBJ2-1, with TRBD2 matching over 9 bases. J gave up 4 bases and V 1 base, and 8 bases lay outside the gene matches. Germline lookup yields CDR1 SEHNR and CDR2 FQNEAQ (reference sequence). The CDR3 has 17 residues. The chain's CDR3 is CASSLVGGLADYNEQFF. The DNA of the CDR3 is TGTGCCAGCAGCTTAGTAGGGGGACTAGCTGATTACAATGAGCAGTTCTTC.

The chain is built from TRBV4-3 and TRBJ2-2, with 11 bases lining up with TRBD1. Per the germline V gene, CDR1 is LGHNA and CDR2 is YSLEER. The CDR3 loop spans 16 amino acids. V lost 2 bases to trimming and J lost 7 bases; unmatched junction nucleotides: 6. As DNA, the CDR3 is TGCGCCAGCAGCCAATGGACAGGGGGCGGAATCGGGGAGCTGTTTTTT. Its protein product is CASSQWTGGGIGELFF.

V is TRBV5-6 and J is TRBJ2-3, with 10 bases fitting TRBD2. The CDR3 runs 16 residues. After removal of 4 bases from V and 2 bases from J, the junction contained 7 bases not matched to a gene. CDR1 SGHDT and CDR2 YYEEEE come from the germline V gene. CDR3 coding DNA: TGTGCCAGCAGCGAAGCCGGGACTAGCGCCACAGATACGCAGTATTTT. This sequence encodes CASSEAGTSATDTQYF.

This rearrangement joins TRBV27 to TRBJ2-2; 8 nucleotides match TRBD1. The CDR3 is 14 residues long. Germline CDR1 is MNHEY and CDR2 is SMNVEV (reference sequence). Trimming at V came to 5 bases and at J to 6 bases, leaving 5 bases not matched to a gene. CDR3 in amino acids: CASSPRTGSGELFF. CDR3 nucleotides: TGTGCCAGCAGTCCCCGGACAGGGTCCGGGGAGCTGTTTTTT.

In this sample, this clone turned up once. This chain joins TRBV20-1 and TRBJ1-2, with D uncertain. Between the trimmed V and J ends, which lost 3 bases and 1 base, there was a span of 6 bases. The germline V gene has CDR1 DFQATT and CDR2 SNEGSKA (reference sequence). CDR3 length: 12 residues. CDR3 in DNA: TGCAGTGCTAGTCGGGGTAACTATGGCTACACCTTC. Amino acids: CSASRGNYGYTF.

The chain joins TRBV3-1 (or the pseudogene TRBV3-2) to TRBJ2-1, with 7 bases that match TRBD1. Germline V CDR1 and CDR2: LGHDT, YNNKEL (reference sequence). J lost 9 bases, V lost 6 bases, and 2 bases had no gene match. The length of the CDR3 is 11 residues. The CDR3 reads CASRGGGEQFF. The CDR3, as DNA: TGTGCCAGCAGAGGGGGCGGTGAGCAGTTCTTC.

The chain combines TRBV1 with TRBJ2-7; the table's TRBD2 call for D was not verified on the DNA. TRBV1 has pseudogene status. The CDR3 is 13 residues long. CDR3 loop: CTSEAVYSYEQYF. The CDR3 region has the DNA TGCACCAGTGAGGCTGTGTACTCCTACGAGCAGTACTTC.

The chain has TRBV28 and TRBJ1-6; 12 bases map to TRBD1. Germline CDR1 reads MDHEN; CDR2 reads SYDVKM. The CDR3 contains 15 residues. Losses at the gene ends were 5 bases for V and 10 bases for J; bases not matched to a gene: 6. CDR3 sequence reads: CASSPPGTGGSPLHF. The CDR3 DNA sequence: TGTGCCAGCAGTCCCCCGGGGACAGGGGGCTCACCCCTCCACTTT.

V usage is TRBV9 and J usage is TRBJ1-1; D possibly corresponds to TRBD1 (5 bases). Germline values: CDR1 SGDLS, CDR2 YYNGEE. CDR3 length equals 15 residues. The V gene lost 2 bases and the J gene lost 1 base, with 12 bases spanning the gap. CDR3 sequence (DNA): TGTGCCAGCAGCGTTTACGGGACTCCGAACACTGAAGCTTTCTTT. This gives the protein CASSVYGTPNTEAFF.

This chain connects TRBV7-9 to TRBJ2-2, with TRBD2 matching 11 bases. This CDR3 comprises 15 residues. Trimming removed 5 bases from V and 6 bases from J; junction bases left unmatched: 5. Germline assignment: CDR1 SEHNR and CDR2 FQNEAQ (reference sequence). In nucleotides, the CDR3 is TGTGCCAGCAGCCTACTAGCGGGAGTGTCCGGGGAGCTGTTTTTT. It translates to CASSLLAGVSGELFF.

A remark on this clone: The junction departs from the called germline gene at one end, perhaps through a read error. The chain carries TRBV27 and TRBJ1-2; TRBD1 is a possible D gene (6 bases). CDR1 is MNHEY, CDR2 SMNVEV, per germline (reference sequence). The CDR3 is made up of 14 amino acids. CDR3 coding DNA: TGTGCCAGCAGTGTATCACAGGGCGCCTATGGCTACACCTTC. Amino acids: CASSVSQGAYGYTF.

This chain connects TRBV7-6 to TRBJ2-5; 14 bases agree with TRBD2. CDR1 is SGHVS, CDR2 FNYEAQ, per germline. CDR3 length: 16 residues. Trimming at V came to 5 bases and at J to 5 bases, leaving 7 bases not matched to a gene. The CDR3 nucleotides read TGTGCCAGCAGCCCCGGGACTAGCGGGGGAGAGGAGACCCAGTACTTC. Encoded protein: CASSPGTSGGEETQYF.

CDR3 nucleotide sequence: TGTGCCAGCAGCCTAAGCAGGGGGCCGGAGACCCAGTACTTC. It yields the protein CASSLSRGPETQYF. The chain employs TRBV3-1 (or the pseudogene TRBV3-2) and TRBJ2-5; 8 bases line up with TRBD1. V lost 4 bases, J lost 5 bases, and 6 bases stayed unmatched. The CDR3 runs 14 residues. The germline gives CDR1 LGHDT, CDR2 YNNKEL (reference sequence).

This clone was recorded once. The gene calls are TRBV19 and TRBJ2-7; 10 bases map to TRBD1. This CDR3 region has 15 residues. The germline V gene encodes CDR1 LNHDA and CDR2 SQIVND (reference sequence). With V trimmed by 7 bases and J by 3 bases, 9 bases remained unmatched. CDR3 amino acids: CASTSQGQGIYEQYF. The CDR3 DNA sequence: TGTGCCAGTACCAGTCAGGGACAGGGGATCTACGAGCAGTACTTC.

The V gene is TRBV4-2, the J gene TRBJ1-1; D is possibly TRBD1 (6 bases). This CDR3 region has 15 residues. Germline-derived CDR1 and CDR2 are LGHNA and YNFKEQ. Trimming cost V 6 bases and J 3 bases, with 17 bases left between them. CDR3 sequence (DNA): TGTGCCAGCAGGCTGGGACACTCCGGGGACACTGAAGCTTTCTTT. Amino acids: CASRLGHSGDTEAFF.